The entry below describes one T cell receptor beta chain. The data were taken from a study of blood T cell repertoires in COVID-19. Across the whole study: The cDNA or gDNA used as material had been derived from T cells, B-cell-depleted T cells, or PBMCs.

Enrolled during active infection, Seattle patients were then followed longitudinally. This table comes from immunoSEQ multiplex PCR, and its TCRdb copy is limited to in-frame clones, with some not included. The data show about 38,000 clones, 74% seen once. The receptor was derived from a man between 65 and 80 years old with COVID-19, enrolled during active disease. The sequenced sample consisted of peripheral blood.

The CDR3 reads CASRSRGNTNEKLFF. For the CDR3, the DNA is TGCGCCAGCAGATCACGCGGGAATACTAATGAAAAACTGTTTTTT. This chain links TRBV5-1 with TRBJ1-4; D ambiguous. This CDR3 region has 15 residues. The germline CDR1 and CDR2 sequences are SGHRS and YFSETQ. Between the trimmed V and J ends, which lost 5 bases and 2 bases, there was a span of 13 bases.